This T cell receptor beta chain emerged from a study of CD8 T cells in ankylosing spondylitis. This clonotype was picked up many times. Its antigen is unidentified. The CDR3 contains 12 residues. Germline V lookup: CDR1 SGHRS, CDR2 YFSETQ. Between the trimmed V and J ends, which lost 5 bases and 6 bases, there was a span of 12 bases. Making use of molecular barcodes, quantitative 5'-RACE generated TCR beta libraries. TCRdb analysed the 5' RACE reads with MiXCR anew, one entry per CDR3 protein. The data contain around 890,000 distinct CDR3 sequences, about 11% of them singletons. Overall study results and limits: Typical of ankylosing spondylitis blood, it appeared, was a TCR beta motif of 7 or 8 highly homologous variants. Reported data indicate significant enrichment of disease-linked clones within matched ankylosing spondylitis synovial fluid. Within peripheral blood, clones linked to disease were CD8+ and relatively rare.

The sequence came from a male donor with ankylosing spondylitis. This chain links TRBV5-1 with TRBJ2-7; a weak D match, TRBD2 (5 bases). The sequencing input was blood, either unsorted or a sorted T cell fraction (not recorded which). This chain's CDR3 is CASRYSAGEQYF. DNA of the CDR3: TGCGCCAGCAGGTACAGCGCGGGCGAGCAGTACTTC.